The rows below give T cell receptor beta chains drawn from one sample of a study of cytomegalovirus exposure and HLA in healthy donors. Only in-frame clones appear in the TCRdb table, and some are missing; sequencing was by immunoSEQ multiplex PCR. Among more than 300,000 clones listed, 80% to 90% were seen once. Sequencing was carried out using PBMCs. All receptors derive from a young woman in good health and CMV-seronegative. CDR3s include the opening cysteine and the closing phenylalanine or tryptophan. A D gene is named only where the DNA matches it firmly. Clone size, where shown, is once, few, many, or a class for clones that have expanded.

v_gene: TRBV28
d_gene: -
j_gene: TRBJ1-2
abundance: -
CDR3aa: CAIRGTGGAHGYTF
CDR3nt: TGTGCCATCAGAGGAACCGGGGGGGCACATGGCTACACCTTC

v_gene: TRBV2
d_gene: TRBD1
j_gene: TRBJ2-5
abundance: -
CDR3aa: CASQQTGPRQETQYF
CDR3nt: TGTGCCAGCCAACAGACAGGGCCCCGCCAAGAGACCCAGTACTTC

v_gene: TRBV7-6
d_gene: -
j_gene: TRBJ1-5
abundance: -
CDR3aa: CASSKGLQSNQPQHF
CDR3nt: TGTGCCAGCAGCAAGGGGCTGCAGAGCAATCAGCCCCAGCATTTT

v_gene: TRBV18
d_gene: -
j_gene: TRBJ2-7
abundance: -
CDR3aa: CASSPPLAISYEQYF
CDR3nt: TGTGCCAGCTCACCACCTCTAGCCATCTCCTACGAGCAGTACTTC

v_gene: TRBV4-2
d_gene: TRBD2
j_gene: TRBJ2-7
abundance: once
CDR3aa: CASSQGPPAGELFAEQYF
CDR3nt: TGTGCCAGCAGCCAAGGTCCGCCAGCGGGAGAATTGTTCGCCGAGCAGTACTTC

v_gene: TRBV28
d_gene: -
j_gene: TRBJ2-2
abundance: few
CDR3aa: CASSFGTGELFF
CDR3nt: TGTGCCAGCAGCTTCGGGACCGGGGAGCTGTTTTTT

v_gene: TRBV7-2
d_gene: TRBD2
j_gene: TRBJ2-1
abundance: -
CDR3aa: CASSEGTSGVNEQFF
CDR3nt: TGTGCCAGCAGCGAAGGGACTAGCGGGGTCAATGAGCAGTTCTTC

v_gene: TRBV27
d_gene: TRBD1
j_gene: TRBJ1-2
abundance: -
CDR3aa: CASSLGQGDRYGYTF
CDR3nt: TGTGCCAGCAGCCTAGGACAGGGGGACCGCTATGGCTACACCTTC

v_gene: TRBV28
d_gene: -
j_gene: TRBJ2-1
abundance: -
CDR3aa: CASSSPPEGYNEQFF
CDR3nt: TGTGCCAGCAGTTCCCCTCCCGAGGGTTACAATGAGCAGTTCTTC

v_gene: TRBV9
d_gene: TRBD2
j_gene: TRBJ2-3
abundance: once
CDR3aa: CASSPRTSGGADTQYF
CDR3nt: TGTGCCAGCAGCCCCCGGACTAGCGGTGGGGCAGATACGCAGTATTTT